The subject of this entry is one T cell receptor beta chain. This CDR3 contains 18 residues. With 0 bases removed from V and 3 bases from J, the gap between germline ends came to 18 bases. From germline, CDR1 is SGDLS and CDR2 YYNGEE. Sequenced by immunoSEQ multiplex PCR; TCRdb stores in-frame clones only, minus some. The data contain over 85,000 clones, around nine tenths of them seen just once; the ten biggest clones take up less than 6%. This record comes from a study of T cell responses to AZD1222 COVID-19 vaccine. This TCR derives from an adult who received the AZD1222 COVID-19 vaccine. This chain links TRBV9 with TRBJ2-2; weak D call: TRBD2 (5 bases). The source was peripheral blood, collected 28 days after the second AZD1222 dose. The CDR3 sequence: CASSVVPRRVLDTGELFF. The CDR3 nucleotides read TGTGCCAGCAGCGTAGTCCCCCGGCGGGTGCTTGACACCGGGGAGCTGTTTTTT.